This entry is about one T cell receptor beta chain. The antigen remains unidentified. The record originates from a study of T cell repertoires in cytomegalovirus infection. Study in general: Researchers turned to recently identified HLA-C-restricted CMV epitopes as well as well-studied HLA-B-restricted ones. An indication of both CMV infection and matching HLA type came from public TCR beta signatures. Findings and limits, study-wide: Dominating the ex vivo response were TCR beta clonotypes that were CMV-specific and HLA-C-restricted. Pooled public TCR beta family frequency picked out CMV carriers with the relevant HLA.

TCRdb re-called the reads with MiXCR, one entry per CDR3 protein. There are approximately 390,000 distinct CDR3 sequences in the sample; roughly 36% occur only once, and approximately 13% lies in the top ten. The germline V gene encodes CDR1 DFQATT and CDR2 SNEGSKA (reference sequence). With 2 bases clipped from V and 6 bases from J, the junction kept 10 bases outside the gene matches. The CDR3 sequence is 15 residues long. The chain joins TRBV20-1 to TRBJ2-3; 8 bases are a match to TRBD2. The TCR sequence derives from a human donor in good health (CMV status not recorded). Some clones in this sample may be carry-over from other donors' samples. Sequences were derived from cultured PBMCs, sampled from culture after CMV antigen stimulation. CDR3 sequence: CSARSREGRGDTQYF. The CDR3 coding sequence is TGCAGTGCTAGATCCCGGGAGGGCCGGGGGGATACGCAGTATTTT.